A single sample gave rise to the 23 T cell receptor beta chains below, sequenced in a study of cytomegalovirus exposure and HLA in healthy donors. Primers for the PCR totalled 60 Vbeta and 13 Jbeta. Here immunoSEQ multiplex PCR was the method, and the copy in TCRdb shows in-frame clones only, minus some. The sample lists around 100,000 clones, around 9.1% seen once, with under 6.5% in the top ten. The sequencing sample was made of PBMCs. Receptors originate from a man aged 40-55 years in good health and CMV-seropositive.

The chain joins TRBV19 to TRBJ2-7; D may be TRBD2 (6 bases). CDR1 and CDR2 from the germline V gene are LNHDA and SQIVND (reference sequence). V lost 5 bases to trimming and J lost 3 bases, with 14 bases between them. This CDR3 is built from 14 residues. In DNA form, the CDR3 reads TGTGCCAGTAGTGTACAACTAGCAGTCTACGAGCAGTACTTC. Translation gives CASSVQLAVYEQYF.

This clone was seen a few times. The V and J genes are TRBV6-4 and TRBJ2-3, with TRBD1 as a possible D gene (6 bases). This CDR3 is built from 17 residues. V lost 3 bases and J lost 0, with 16 bases in between. Germline CDR1 is MRHNA and CDR2 is SNTAGT. The CDR3 DNA reads as TGTGCCAGCAGTGATATCCAGACAGGCCATAGCACAGATACGCAGTATTTT. Translation: CASSDIQTGHSTDTQYF.

The genes are TRBV9 and TRBJ2-1; D possibly corresponds to TRBD1 (6 bases). V dropped 4 bases and J dropped 10 bases, with 21 bases sitting between them. This CDR3 comprises 15 residues. The germline CDR1 and CDR2 sequences are SGDLS and YYNGEE. CDR3 in amino acids: CASSQSPGHVIEQFF. The CDR3 DNA is TGTGCCAGCAGCCAATCACCGGGACACGTTATCGAGCAGTTCTTC. Full variable domain (outside the CDR3, taken from reference TRBV9 and TRBJ2-1): DSGVTQTPKHLITATGQRVTLRCSPRSGDLSVYWYQQSLDQGLQFLIQYYNGEERAKGNILERFSAQQFPDLHSELNLSSLELGDSALYFCASSQSPGHVIEQFFGPGTRLTVL.

This chain connects TRBV4-3 to TRBJ1-3; D remains unclear. The CDR3 covers 13 residues. CDR1 LGHNA and CDR2 YSLEER come from the germline V gene. With 0 bases removed from V and 3 bases from J, the gap between germline ends came to 3 bases. CDR3 region: CASSQELGNTIYF. The CDR3 bases are TGCGCCAGCAGCCAAGAACTTGGAAACACCATATATTTT.

Only a few counts were recorded for this clone. The chain joins TRBV7-6 to TRBJ2-7; TRBD1 matches at 10 bases. Trimming took 1 base from V and 5 from J; bases not matched to a gene: 14. Germline V gene lookup returns CDR1 SGHVS and CDR2 FNYEAQ. The CDR3 runs to 18 residues. This CDR3 reads CASSLGVGSGTGEHEQYF. The DNA for the CDR3 is TGTGCCAGCAGCTTAGGTGTGGGGAGCGGGACAGGGGAGCACGAGCAGTACTTC.

There are a few counts of this clone. The chain has TRBV14 and TRBJ1-3; D is uncertain. Germline CDR1 SGHDN, CDR2 FVKESK. This CDR3 is built from 13 residues. V lost 1 base and J 3 bases, leaving 4 bases between the germline ends. CDR3 DNA: TGTGCCAGCAGCCAAGTGCGTGGAAACACCATATATTTT. Amino acids: CASSQVRGNTIYF.

The sample holds a few counts of this clone. J is TRBJ1-1 and V is TRBV5-1; possible D gene TRBD1, 6 bases. Deletions cut 4 bases from V and 0 bases from J, with 13 bases between. The CDR3 is made up of 15 amino acids. Germline CDR1 and CDR2: SGHRS and YFSETQ. CDR3 region: CASSDHRAVNTEAFF. CDR3 nucleotide sequence: TGCGCCAGCAGCGATCACAGGGCGGTGAACACTGAAGCTTTCTTT. Filled out from reference TRBV5-1 and TRBJ1-1, the complete variable domain reads KAGVTQTPRYLIKTRGQQVTLSCSPISGHRSVSWYQQTPGQGLQFLFEYFSETQRNKGNFPGRFSGRQFSNSRSEMNVSTLELGDSALYLCASSDHRAVNTEAFFGQGTRLTVV.

This clone was seen only a few times. CDR3 in DNA: TGTGCCAGCAAAGACTGGAGCTCCTACAATGAGCAGTTCTTC. Encoded protein: CASKDWSSYNEQFF. V gene TRBV27 combines with J gene TRBJ2-1, with D unclear. CDR1 is MNHEY, CDR2 SMNVEV, per germline (reference sequence). The germline V and J ends were trimmed by 7 bases and 0 bases, with 10 bases remaining between them. This CDR3 is 14 amino acids long.

Here the CDR3 reads CASSQDRTPEGEKLFF. The CDR3, as DNA: TGTGCCAGCAGCCAAGATAGAACCCCGGAGGGTGAAAAACTGTTTTTT. The chain has TRBV14 and TRBJ1-4, with D hard to call. Germline CDR1 reads SGHDN; CDR2 reads FVKESK. With 0 bases removed from V and 7 bases from J, the gap between germline ends came to 15 bases. CDR3 length: 16 amino acids.

This clone showed up just a few times. The gene calls are TRBV7-6 and TRBJ2-7; D unresolved. V dropped 1 base and J dropped 3 bases, with 10 bases sitting between them. This CDR3 contains 14 residues. Germline values: CDR1 SGHVS, CDR2 FNYEAQ. This CDR3 is CASSLVFGGYEQYF. CDR3 nucleotides: TGTGCCAGCAGCTTAGTTTTCGGCGGCTACGAGCAGTACTTC.

The rearrangement uses TRBV7-3 and TRBJ2-7; D is perhaps TRBD2 (5 bases). This CDR3 has 14 amino acids. V was pared by 5 bases and J by 1 base, with 12 bases between. The germline V gene has CDR1 SGHTA and CDR2 FQGTGA. In DNA, the CDR3 is TGTGCCAGCAGCCCCGGTCGGGATTCCTACGAGCAGTACTTC. This translates into CASSPGRDSYEQYF.

The rearrangement uses TRBV5-5 and TRBJ1-1, with D possibly being TRBD1 (5 bases). The germline V gene encodes CDR1 SGHKS and CDR2 YYEKEE (reference sequence). CDR3 length: 15 amino acids. The germline V and J ends were trimmed by 1 base and 3 bases, with 13 bases remaining between them. CDR3 sequence: CASSLFLQGDTEAFF. The CDR3 DNA sequence: TGTGCCAGCAGCTTGTTTCTCCAGGGTGACACTGAAGCTTTCTTT. The variable domain in full, with the rest retrieved from reference TRBV5-5 and TRBJ1-1, is DAGVTQSPTHLIKTRGQQVTLRCSPISGHKSVSWYQQVLGQGPQFIFQYYEKEERGRGNFPDRFSARQFPNYSSELNVNALLLGDSALYLCASSLFLQGDTEAFFGQGTRLTVV.

The chain couples TRBV27 to TRBJ2-7; 9 bases fit TRBD1. J was trimmed by 2 bases and V by 5 bases; bases with no gene match: 4. Looked up from germline, CDR1 is MNHEY and CDR2 is SMNVEV (reference sequence). This CDR3 has 14 residues. CDR3 bases: TGTGCCAGCAGTCCACAGGGGGCCCCCTACGAGCAGTACTTC. Its protein is CASSPQGAPYEQYF.

The V and J genes are TRBV5-4 and TRBJ2-1; 14 nucleotides align to TRBD2. The germline gives CDR1 SGHNT, CDR2 YYREEE (reference sequence). The CDR3 covers 15 residues. Trimming took 2 bases from V and 9 from J; bases not matched to a gene: 4. The CDR3 DNA reads as TGTGCCAGCAGCTTCGAGGGACTAGCGGGAGCTGAGCAGTTCTTC. The encoded protein is CASSFEGLAGAEQFF.

The chain combines TRBV5-1 with TRBJ2-3; a possible D gene is TRBD2 (5 bases). The CDR3 is 14 residues long. V lost 1 base and J 5 bases, leaving 11 bases between the germline ends. The V gene's germline CDR1 is SGHRS and CDR2 YFSETQ. The CDR3 nucleotides read TGCGCCAGCAGCTTGCGGGGATACGGAGATACGCAGTATTTT. Amino acids: CASSLRGYGDTQYF.

The chain uses TRBV7-8 and TRBJ1-5, with 7 bases that match TRBD1. This CDR3 has 15 residues. Looked up from germline, CDR1 is SGHVS and CDR2 is FQNEAQ. The V segment lost 5 bases and the J segment 6 bases; nucleotides outside the gene matches: 10. CDR3 sequence reads: CASSPRAQGGQPQHF. CDR3 in DNA: TGTGCCAGCAGCCCCCGGGCTCAGGGGGGTCAGCCCCAGCATTTT.

This clone was counted a few times. The chain has TRBV12-5 and TRBJ2-7; D possibly corresponds to TRBD1 (6 bases). CDR1 and CDR2 (germline): LGHNT, FRNRAP. Trimming shortened V by 3 bases and J by 8 bases, and 17 bases separated the two germline ends. This CDR3 comprises 14 residues. CDR3 sequence (DNA): TGTGCTAGTGGTTTAGATACAGGGTACGGAAAGCAGTACTTC. It specifies CASGLDTGYGKQYF.

For this clone: In this CDR3 the conserved last residue, phenylalanine or tryptophan, is missing, so a read error is likely. The genes are TRBV6-5 and TRBJ1-5, with D unclear. The germline CDR1 and CDR2 sequences are MNHEY and SVGAGI. The CDR3 totals 12 residues. V lost 8 bases to trimming and J lost 6 bases, with 11 bases between them. The CDR3 reads CASSTLGQPQHL. The CDR3, as DNA: TGTGCCAGCTCGACTTTGGGTCAGCCCCAGCATCTT.

Here the CDR3 DNA reads TGTGCCATCAGTCCTGCAGGGCAGACTGAAAAACTGTTTTTT. This sequence encodes CAISPAGQTEKLFF. The V gene is TRBV10-3, the J gene TRBJ1-4; tentative D call: TRBD1 (5 bases). Germline loops: CDR1 ENHRY, CDR2 SYGVKD. Between the trimmed V and J ends, which lost 5 bases and 7 bases, there was a span of 14 bases. This CDR3 is 14 amino acids long.

This clone was found a few times. V gene TRBV5-1 combines with J gene TRBJ1-5; D is unclear. CDR1 and CDR2 from the germline V gene are SGHRS and YFSETQ. The CDR3 contains 14 residues. V was cut by 4 bases and J by 2 bases, with 10 bases left in between. CDR3 protein: CASSSGSGNQPQHF. The CDR3 nucleotides read TGCGCCAGCAGCAGCGGTAGTGGCAATCAGCCCCAGCATTTT.

The chain employs TRBV21-1 and TRBJ2-3; no DNA check was done on the table's D call, TRBD2. TRBV21-1 is shown as a pseudogene. The CDR3 spans 17 residues. The CDR3 reads CASSPRRGTTNTDTQYF. The CDR3 DNA follows: TGTGCCAGCAGCCCAAGAAGAGGGACTACAAACACAGATACGCAGTATTTT.

The sample holds a few counts of this clone. The CDR3 DNA follows: TGTGCCAGCAGCTTGGCCGACACCGGGGAGCTGTTTTTT. This gives the protein CASSLADTGELFF. The chain has TRBV7-9 and TRBJ2-2, with D unclear. The CDR3 has 13 amino acids. Per germline, CDR1 SEHNR and CDR2 FQNEAQ (reference sequence). V was shortened by 3 bases and J by 3 bases, with 5 bases between the two germline ends.

On this clone: The identical CDR3 is also encoded by other nucleotide sequences in the sample. J is TRBJ2-3 and V is TRBV7-9, with 9 bases identical to TRBD2. Germline loops: CDR1 SEHNR, CDR2 FQNEAQ (reference sequence). Trimming removed 5 bases from V and 6 bases from J; junction bases left unmatched: 9. This CDR3 is built from 15 residues. For the CDR3, the DNA is TGTGCCAGCAGCGTACTTGCGGGAGGGCCTGATACGCAGTATTTT. This codes for CASSVLAGGPDTQYF.